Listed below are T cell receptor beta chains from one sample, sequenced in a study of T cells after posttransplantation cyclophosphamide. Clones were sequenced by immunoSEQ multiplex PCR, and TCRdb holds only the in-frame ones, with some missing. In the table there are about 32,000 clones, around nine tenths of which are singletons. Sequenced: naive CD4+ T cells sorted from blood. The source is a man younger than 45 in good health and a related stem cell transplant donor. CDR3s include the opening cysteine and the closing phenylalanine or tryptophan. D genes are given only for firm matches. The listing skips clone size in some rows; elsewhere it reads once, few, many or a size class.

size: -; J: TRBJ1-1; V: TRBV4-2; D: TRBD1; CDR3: CASSQVGQGDTEAFF; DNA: TGTGCCAGCAGCCAAGTCGGACAGGGTGACACTGAAGCTTTCTTT
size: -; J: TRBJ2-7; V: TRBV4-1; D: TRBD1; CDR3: CASSQTRSAGGQGLYEQYF; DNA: TGCGCCAGCAGCCAAACCCGGTCTGCTGGGGGACAGGGTCTCTACGAGCAGTACTTC
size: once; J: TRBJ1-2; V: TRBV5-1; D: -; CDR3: CASSPINGVARYGYTF; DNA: TGCGCCAGCAGCCCAATTAACGGGGTGGCAAGGTATGGCTACACCTTC
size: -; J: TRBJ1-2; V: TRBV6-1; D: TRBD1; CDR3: CASSEAPGQVNGYTF; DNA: TGTGCCAGCAGTGAAGCGCCTGGACAGGTGAATGGCTACACCTTC
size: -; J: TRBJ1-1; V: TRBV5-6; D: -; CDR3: CASSLGQSLNTEAFF; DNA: TGTGCCAGCAGCCTAGGACAGTCCCTGAACACTGAAGCTTTCTTT
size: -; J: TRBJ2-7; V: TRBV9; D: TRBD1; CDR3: CASSVAGTGSPYEQYF; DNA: TGTGCCAGCAGCGTAGCTGGGACAGGGAGCCCCTACGAGCAGTACTTC
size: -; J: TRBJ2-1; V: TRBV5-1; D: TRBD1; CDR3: CASTLSQGDNEQFF; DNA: TGCGCCAGCACCTTAAGTCAGGGGGACAATGAGCAGTTCTTC
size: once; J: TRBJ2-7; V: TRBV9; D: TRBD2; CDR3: CASSVDGTSGGDYEQYF; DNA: TGTGCCAGCAGCGTAGATGGGACTAGCGGGGGGGACTACGAGCAGTACTTC
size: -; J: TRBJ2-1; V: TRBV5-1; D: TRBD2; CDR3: CASSATSGPDNEQFF; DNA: TGCGCCAGCAGCGCGACTAGCGGGCCGGACAATGAGCAGTTCTTC
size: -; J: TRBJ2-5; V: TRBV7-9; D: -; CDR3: CASSLAYGDQETQYF; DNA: TGTGCCAGCAGCTTAGCGTACGGGGACCAAGAGACCCAGTACTTC
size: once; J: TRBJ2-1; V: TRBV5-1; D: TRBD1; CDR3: CASSLVGTDHNEQFF; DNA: TGCGCCAGCAGCTTGGTTGGGACAGACCACAATGAGCAGTTCTTC
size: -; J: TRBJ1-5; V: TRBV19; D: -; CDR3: CASSTTGIYNQPQHF; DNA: TGTGCCAGTAGTACCACAGGGATTTACAATCAGCCCCAGCATTTT
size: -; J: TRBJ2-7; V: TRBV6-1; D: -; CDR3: CASSSIAYEQYF; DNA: TGTGCCAGCAGTTCAATAGCCTACGAGCAGTACTTC
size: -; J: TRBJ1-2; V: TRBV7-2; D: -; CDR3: CASSFGRTNYGYTF; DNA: TGTGCCAGCAGCTTCGGGAGAACCAACTATGGCTACACCTTC
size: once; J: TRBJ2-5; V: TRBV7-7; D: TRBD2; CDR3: CASSPTGGPPQETQYF; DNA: TGTGCCAGCAGCCCCACGGGGGGGCCGCCACAAGAGACCCAGTACTTC
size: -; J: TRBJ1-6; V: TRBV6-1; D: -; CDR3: CASSTTGGNSPLHF; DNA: TGTGCCAGCAGTACGACAGGTGGTAATTCACCCCTCCACTTT
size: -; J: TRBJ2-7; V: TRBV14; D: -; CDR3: CASSQGDGGARHEQYF; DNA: TGTGCCAGCAGCCAAGGCGACGGAGGGGCGCGGCACGAGCAGTACTTC
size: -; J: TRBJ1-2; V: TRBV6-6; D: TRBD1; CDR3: CASSMTGVHYGYTF; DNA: TGTGCCAGCAGTATGACAGGGGTTCACTATGGCTACACCTTC
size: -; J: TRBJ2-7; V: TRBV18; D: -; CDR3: CASSPLQVNEQYF; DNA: TGTGCCAGCTCACCATTACAGGTTAACGAGCAGTACTTC
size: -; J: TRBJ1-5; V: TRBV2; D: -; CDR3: CASSEALRGGDQPQHF; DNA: TGTGCCAGCAGTGAAGCGCTTCGGGGGGGGGATCAGCCCCAGCATTTT
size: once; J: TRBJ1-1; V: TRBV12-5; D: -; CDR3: CASGLTGGTEAFF; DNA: TGTGCTAGTGGTTTAACCGGAGGCACTGAAGCTTTCTTT
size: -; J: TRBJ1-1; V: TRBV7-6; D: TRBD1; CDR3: CASRIGTGTNTEAFF; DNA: TGTGCCAGCAGAATCGGGACAGGGACGAACACTGAAGCTTTCTTT
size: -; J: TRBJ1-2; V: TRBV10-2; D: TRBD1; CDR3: CASRDRGLPNYGYTF; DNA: TGCGCCAGCAGGGACAGGGGGCTCCCGAACTATGGCTACACCTTC
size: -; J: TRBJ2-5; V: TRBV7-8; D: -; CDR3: CASSLANREWETQYF; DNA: TGTGCCAGCAGCTTAGCGAACAGGGAATGGGAGACCCAGTACTTC
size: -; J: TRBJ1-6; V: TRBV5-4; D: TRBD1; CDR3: CASRPGTGSYNSPLHF; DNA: TGTGCCAGCAGGCCCGGGACAGGATCCTATAATTCACCCCTCCACTTT
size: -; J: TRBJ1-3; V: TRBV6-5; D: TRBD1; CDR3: CASSRDSFSGNTIYF; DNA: TGTGCCAGCAGTAGGGACAGCTTCTCTGGAAACACCATATATTTT
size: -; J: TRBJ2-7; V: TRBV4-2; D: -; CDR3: CASSQDLTGSYEQYF; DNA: TGTGCCAGCAGCCAAGATCTAACAGGGTCCTACGAGCAGTACTTC
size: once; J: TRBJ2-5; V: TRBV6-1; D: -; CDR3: CASSPRRGETQYF; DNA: TGTGCCAGCAGTCCCCGACGCGGGGAGACCCAGTACTTC
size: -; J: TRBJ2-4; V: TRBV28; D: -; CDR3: CASSFGTHLAKNIQYF; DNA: TGTGCCAGCAGTTTTGGGACACATCTAGCCAAAAACATTCAGTACTTC
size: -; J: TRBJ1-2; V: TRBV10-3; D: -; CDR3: CASGQYDGYGYTF; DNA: TGTGCCAGCGGACAGTATGATGGCTATGGCTACACCTTC
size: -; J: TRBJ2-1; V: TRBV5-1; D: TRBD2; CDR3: CASSLRGGDEQFF; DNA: TGCGCCAGCAGCTTGCGGGGAGGGGACGAGCAGTTCTTC
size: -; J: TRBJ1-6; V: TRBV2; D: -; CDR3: CASSPTDLDSPLHF; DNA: TGTGCCAGCAGTCCGACCGACTTGGATTCACCCCTCCACTTT
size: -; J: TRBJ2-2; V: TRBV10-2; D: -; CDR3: CASSEDRKNTGELFF; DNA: TGCGCCAGCAGTGAAGACAGGAAGAACACCGGGGAGCTGTTTTTT
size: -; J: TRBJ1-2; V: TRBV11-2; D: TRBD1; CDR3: CASSSPVQGPPSYGYTF; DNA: TGTGCCAGCAGCTCGCCAGTACAGGGGCCGCCTTCCTATGGCTACACCTTC
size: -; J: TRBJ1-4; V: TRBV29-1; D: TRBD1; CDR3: CSASGQGSEKLFF; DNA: TGCAGCGCATCGGGACAGGGTTCCGAAAAACTGTTTTTT
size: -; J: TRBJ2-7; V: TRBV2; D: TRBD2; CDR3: CASSLTSGASSYEQYF; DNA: TGTGCCAGCAGCCTGACTAGCGGTGCAAGCTCCTACGAGCAGTACTTC
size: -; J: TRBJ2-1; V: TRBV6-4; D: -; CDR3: CASSLYSSYNEQFF; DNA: TGTGCCAGCAGCCTCTACAGCTCCTACAATGAGCAGTTCTTC
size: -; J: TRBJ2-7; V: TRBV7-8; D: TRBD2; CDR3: CASSPEMGGLADFSYEQYF; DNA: TGTGCCAGCAGCCCAGAAATGGGAGGACTAGCGGATTTCTCCTACGAGCAGTACTTC
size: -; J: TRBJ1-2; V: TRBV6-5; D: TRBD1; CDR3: CASIGQGRQNGYTF; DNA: TGTGCCAGCATCGGACAGGGGCGGCAGAATGGCTACACCTTC